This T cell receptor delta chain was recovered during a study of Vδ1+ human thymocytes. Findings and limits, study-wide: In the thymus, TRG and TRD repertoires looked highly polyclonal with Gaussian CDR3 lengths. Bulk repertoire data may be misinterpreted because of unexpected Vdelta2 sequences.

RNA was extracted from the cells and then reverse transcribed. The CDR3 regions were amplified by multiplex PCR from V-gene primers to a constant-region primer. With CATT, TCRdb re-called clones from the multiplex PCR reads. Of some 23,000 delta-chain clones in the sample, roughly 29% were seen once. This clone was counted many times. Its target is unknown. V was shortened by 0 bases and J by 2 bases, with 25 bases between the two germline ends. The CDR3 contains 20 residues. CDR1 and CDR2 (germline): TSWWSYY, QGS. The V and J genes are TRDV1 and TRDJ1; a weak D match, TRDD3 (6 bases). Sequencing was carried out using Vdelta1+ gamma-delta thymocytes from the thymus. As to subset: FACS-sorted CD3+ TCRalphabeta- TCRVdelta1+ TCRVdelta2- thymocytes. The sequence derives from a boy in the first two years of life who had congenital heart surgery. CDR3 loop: CALGELLRGGGGSNTDKLIF. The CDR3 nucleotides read TGTGCTCTTGGGGAACTCCTACGGGGTGGTGGGGGTTCGAATACCGATAAACTCATCTTT.